This T cell receptor (beta chain) was sequenced in a study of T-cell reconstitution after alpha-beta-depleted transplantation in children. Using unique molecular identifiers, the investigators prepared the TCRbeta library. TCRdb passed the PCR reads through MiXCR, listing each CDR3 protein once. Of approximately 110,000 distinct CDR3 sequences listed, about a tenth are singletons. Whole-study results and caveats: Where some patients showed high TCRbeta diversity at day 60, it came from recipient T cells and thymic progenitors that had survived. Hyperexpanded clones declined; after one year, newly produced T cells mostly supplied diversity. By about two months after transplant, alpha-beta T cells reportedly arose from several hundred graft clones that had expanded.

The V end lost 5 bases, the J end lost 0 bases, and 16 bases lay between the germline ends. The CDR3 extends over 16 amino acids. The V gene's germline CDR1 is SEHNR and CDR2 FQNEAQ (reference sequence). In its sample, this clonotype was seen many times. Its specificity is unknown. The sequencing here drew on PBMCs, taken before TCRalphabeta/CD19-depleted stem cell transplant. The gene calls are TRBV7-9 and TRBJ2-5, with D perhaps assigned TRBD1 or TRBD2 (5 bases each). The clonotype originates from a boy aged 2 to 10 with acute lymphoblastic leukemia, due to receive a stem cell transplant. This CDR3 is CASSPRPGRYQETQYF. Written as DNA, the CDR3 is TGTGCCAGCAGCCCTCGACCGGGACGGTACCAAGAGACCCAGTACTTC.